This T cell receptor beta chain was documented in a study of memory CD4+ T cells and cytomegalovirus serostatus. Study overall: Of the healthy Belgian adults, several were CMV seropositive and 24 seronegative.

Single viable CD3+CD4+CD8-CD45RO+ cells were sorted as the memory CD4+ T cells. Donors' CMV status reflects serum IgG against pp150, pp28, p38, p52. Total CD4+ T cells were enriched by CD4 positive selection. Trimming left V 6 bases short and J 13 bases short, with 17 bases between. Germline assignment: CDR1 SNHLY and CDR2 FYNNEI. The CDR3 is made up of 12 amino acids. Using immunoSEQ multiplex PCR, the repertoire was profiled, and TCRdb retains in-frame clones only, with some absent. The sample includes about 50,000 clones, roughly four fifths of them seen just once. The rearrangement uses TRBV2 and TRBJ2-3; either TRBD1 or TRBD2 may supply D (5 bases each). The receptor was derived from an adult in good health and CMV-seronegative. The sequencing sample was made of memory CD4+ T cells from blood. CDR3 region: CASSRDGRMEYF. DNA for the CDR3: TGTGCCAGCAGCCGGGACGGCCGTATGGAGTATTTT.